This T cell receptor beta chain is drawn from a study of metastatic and nonmetastatic thyroid tumors. Background on the study: Blood and tumor or nodule tissue repertoires from malignant and benign thyroid patients were compared. General study findings and limits: The study reportedly found significantly higher TCR beta diversity in malignant thyroid tumors than benign nodules, in blood and tumor.

Germline CDR1 is MDHEN and CDR2 is SYDVKM. V shed 7 bases, J shed 4 bases, and the junction held 12 bases outside the gene matches. The CDR3 is 17 residues long. Authors' analysis steps: CDR3 was compared across clinicopathological groups, and the resulting differences were used to build a distant-metastasis classifier for papillary thyroid cancer. TCRdb called clones again from the PCR reads with MiXCR. TCRdb's processing, not the authors' own work, is the source of the V and J calls. The sample records around 40,000 clones, roughly 26% being singletons. The sample holds a few counts of this clone. Its antigen remains unidentified. No patient had received any treatment before thyroid surgery.

This chain uses TRBV28 with TRBJ2-7; 14 positions match TRBD2. Sample: blood. The source of this sequence is a female donor with papillary thyroid cancer or a benign thyroid nodule (not recorded which). Some clones in this sample may be carry-over from other donors' samples. CDR3 bases: TGTGCCAGCATCACCGGGACTAGCGGGAGTGGACGGTACGAGCAGTACTTC. Its protein product is CASITGTSGSGRYEQYF.